This T cell receptor (beta chain) comes out of a study of control samples from healthy donors and cancer patients. Libraries were prepared by immunoSEQ multiplex PCR; TCRdb keeps only in-frame clonotypes and omits some of them. Its listing shows about 200,000 clones. This CDR3 is 16 amino acids long. Germline lookup yields CDR1 SGHRS and CDR2 YFSETQ. V lost 0 bases and J lost 1; bases outside the gene matches: 5. This chain connects TRBV5-1 to TRBJ2-3; TRBD2 aligns across 7 bases. This TCR came from a woman in her thirties in good health. Sequenced material: blood. The CDR3 sequence is CASSLAVGRGTDTQYF. The CDR3 nucleotides read TGCGCCAGCAGCTTGGCCGTGGGGAGGGGCACAGATACGCAGTATTTT. Full variable domain (remainder filled in from reference TRBV5-1 and TRBJ2-3): KAGVTQTPRYLIKTRGQQVTLSCSPISGHRSVSWYQQTPGQGLQFLFEYFSETQRNKGNFPGRFSGRQFSNSRSEMNVSTLELGDSALYLCASSLAVGRGTDTQYFGPGTRLTVL.